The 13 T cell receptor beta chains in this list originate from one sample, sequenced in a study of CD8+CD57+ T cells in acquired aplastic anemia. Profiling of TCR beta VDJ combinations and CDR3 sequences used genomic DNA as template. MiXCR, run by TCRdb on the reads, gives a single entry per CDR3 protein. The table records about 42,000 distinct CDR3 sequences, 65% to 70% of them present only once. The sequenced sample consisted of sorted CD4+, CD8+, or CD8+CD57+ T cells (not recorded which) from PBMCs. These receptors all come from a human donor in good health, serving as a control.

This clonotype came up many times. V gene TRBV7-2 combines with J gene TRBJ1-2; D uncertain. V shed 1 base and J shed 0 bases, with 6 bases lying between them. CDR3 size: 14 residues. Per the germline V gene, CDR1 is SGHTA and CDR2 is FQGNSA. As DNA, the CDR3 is TGTGCCAGCAGCTTAGGCAGAACTAACTATGGCTACACCTTC. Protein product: CASSLGRTNYGYTF.

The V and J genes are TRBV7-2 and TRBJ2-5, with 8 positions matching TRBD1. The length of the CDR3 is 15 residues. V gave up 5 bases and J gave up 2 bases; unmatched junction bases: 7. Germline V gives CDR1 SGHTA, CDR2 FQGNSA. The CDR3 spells CASSVDRGGQETQYF. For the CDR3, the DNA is TGTGCCAGCAGCGTCGACAGGGGTGGGCAAGAGACCCAGTACTTC.

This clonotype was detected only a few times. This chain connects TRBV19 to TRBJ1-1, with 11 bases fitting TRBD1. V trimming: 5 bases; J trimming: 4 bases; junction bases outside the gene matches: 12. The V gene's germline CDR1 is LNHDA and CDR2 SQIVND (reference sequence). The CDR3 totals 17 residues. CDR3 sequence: CASSAGQGASVGTEAFF. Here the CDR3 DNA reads TGTGCCAGTAGTGCCGGACAGGGGGCTTCGGTAGGCACTGAAGCTTTCTTT.

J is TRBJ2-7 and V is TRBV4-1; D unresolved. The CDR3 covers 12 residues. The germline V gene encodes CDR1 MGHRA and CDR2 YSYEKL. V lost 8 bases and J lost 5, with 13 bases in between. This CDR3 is CASGNSGDEQYF. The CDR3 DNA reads TGCGCCAGCGGCAACTCGGGCGACGAGCAGTACTTC.

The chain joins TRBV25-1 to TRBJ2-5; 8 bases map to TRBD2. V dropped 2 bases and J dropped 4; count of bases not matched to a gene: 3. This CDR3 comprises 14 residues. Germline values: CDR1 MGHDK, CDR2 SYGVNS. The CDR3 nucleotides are TGTGCCAGCAGTGAAACCGGGACTAGAGAGACCCAGTACTTC. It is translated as CASSETGTRETQYF. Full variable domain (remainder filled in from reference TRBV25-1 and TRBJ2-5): EADIYQTPRYLVIGTGKKITLECSQTMGHDKMYWYQQDPGMELHLIHYSYGVNSTEKGDLSSESTVSRIRTEHFPLTLESARPSHTSQYLCASSETGTRETQYFGPGTRLLVL.

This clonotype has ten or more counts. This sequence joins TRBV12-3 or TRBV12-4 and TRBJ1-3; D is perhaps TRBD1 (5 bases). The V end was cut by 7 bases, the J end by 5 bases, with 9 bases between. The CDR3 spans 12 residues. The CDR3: CASNTDRNTIYF. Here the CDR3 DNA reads TGTGCCAGCAACACGGACAGAAACACCATATATTTT.

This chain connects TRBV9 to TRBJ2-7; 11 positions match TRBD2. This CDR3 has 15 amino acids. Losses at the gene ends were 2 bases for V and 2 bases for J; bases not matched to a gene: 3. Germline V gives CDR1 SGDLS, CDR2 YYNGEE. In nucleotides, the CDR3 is TGTGCCAGCAGCGTCGGGACTAGCGGTCCCTACGAGCAGTACTTC. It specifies CASSVGTSGPYEQYF.

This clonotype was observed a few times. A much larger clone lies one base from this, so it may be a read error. CDR3 protein: CASSYPNWAGSTDTQYF. CDR3 bases: TGTGCCAGCAGTTACCCGAATTGGGCAGGTAGCACAGATACGCAGTATTTT. The rearrangement uses TRBV6-2 or TRBV6-3 and TRBJ2-3; no definite D call. Trimming took off 2 bases at V and 0 bases at J, with 15 bases between the two ends. Germline V gene data show CDR1 as MNHEY and CDR2 as SVGEGT. This CDR3 is built from 17 residues.

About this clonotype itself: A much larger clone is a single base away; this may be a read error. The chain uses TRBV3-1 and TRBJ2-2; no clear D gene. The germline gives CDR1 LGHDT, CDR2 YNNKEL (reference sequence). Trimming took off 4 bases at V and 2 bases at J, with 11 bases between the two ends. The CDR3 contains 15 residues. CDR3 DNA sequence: TGTGCCAGCAGCCCCCTATACCTCAACACCGGGGAGCTGTTTTTT. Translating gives CASSPLYLNTGELFF. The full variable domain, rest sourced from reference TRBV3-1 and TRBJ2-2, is DTAVSQTPKYLVTQMGNDKSIKCEQNLGHDTMYWYKQDSKKFLKIMFSYNNKELIINETVPNRFSPKSPDKAHLNLHINSLELGDSAVYFCASSPLYLNTGELFFGEGSRLTVL.

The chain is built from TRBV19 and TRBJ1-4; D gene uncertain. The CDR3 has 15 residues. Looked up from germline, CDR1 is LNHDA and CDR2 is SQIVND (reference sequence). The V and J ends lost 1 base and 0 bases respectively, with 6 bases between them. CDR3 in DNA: TGTGCCAGTAGTATAGCTCCTGCAACTAATGAAAAACTGTTTTTT. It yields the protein CASSIAPATNEKLFF.

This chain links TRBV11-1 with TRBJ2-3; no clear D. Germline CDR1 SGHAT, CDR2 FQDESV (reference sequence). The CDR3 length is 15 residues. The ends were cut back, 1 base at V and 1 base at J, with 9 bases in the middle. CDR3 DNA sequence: TGTGCCAGCAGCTTAGAAGTCGCAGGCACAGATACGCAGTATTTT. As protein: CASSLEVAGTDTQYF.

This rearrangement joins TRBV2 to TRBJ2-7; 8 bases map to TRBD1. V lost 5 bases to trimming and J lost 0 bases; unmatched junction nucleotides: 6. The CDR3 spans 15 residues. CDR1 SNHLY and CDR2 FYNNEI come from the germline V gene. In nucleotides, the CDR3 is TGTGCCAGCAGTATTTCAGGGACAGGCTCCTACGAGCAGTACTTC. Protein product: CASSISGTGSYEQYF.

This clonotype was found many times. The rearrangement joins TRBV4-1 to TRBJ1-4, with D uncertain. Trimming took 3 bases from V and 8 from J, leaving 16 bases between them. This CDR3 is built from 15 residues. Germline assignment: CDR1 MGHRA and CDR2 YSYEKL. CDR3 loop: CASSQEGLREEKLFF. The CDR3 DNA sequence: TGCGCCAGCAGCCAGGAGGGATTGAGGGAGGAAAAACTGTTTTTT.